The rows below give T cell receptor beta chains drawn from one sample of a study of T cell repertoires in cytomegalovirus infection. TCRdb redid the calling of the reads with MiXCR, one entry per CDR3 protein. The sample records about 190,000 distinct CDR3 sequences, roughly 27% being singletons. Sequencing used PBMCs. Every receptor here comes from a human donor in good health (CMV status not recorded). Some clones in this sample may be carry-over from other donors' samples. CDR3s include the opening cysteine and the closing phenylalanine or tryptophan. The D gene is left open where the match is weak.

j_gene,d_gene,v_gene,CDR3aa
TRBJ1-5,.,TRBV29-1,CSTSTGPNQPQHF
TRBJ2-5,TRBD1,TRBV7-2,CASSSGQGGQETQYF
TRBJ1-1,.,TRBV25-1,CASKGANGANTEAFF
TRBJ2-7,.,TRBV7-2,CPSADSYEQYF
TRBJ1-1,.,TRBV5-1,CASSSISAGEAFF
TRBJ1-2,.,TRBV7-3,CASSSPGRMVYGYTF
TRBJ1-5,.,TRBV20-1,CSAGGGGDQPQHF
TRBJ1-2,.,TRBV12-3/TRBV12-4,CASSLLGYYGYTF
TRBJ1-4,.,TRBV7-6,CASSLAPGVTNEKLFF
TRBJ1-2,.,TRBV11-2,CASSGLEGYTF
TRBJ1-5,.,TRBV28,CASSLWAGPDRGAQHF
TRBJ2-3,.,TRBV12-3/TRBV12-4,CASSLDIGVDTQYF
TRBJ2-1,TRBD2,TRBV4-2,CASSQTSGGANEQFF
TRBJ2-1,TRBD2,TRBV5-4,CASSFDAGGLNEQFF
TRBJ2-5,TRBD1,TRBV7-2,CATGPTGGGLETQYF
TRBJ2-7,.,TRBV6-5,CASSYSKGSYEQYF
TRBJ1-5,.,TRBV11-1,CASSLVPPPGQHQPQHF
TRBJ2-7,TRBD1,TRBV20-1,CSAREVRDSSYEQYF
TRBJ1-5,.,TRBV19,CASSNIMGGSNQPQHF
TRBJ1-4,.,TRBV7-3,CASSLGRSNEKLFF
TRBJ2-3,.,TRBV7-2,CASSLAPVGRAAEDTQYF
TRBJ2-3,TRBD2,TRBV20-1,CSAGLAGGRGDTQYF
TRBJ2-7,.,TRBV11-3,CASSLQGDDEQYF
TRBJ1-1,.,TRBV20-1,CSASGAPAEAFF
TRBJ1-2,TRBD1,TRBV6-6,CASSYLDRETGYTF
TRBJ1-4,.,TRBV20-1,CSARESGAGEKLFF
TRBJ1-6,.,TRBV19,CASSPGRQARSPLHF